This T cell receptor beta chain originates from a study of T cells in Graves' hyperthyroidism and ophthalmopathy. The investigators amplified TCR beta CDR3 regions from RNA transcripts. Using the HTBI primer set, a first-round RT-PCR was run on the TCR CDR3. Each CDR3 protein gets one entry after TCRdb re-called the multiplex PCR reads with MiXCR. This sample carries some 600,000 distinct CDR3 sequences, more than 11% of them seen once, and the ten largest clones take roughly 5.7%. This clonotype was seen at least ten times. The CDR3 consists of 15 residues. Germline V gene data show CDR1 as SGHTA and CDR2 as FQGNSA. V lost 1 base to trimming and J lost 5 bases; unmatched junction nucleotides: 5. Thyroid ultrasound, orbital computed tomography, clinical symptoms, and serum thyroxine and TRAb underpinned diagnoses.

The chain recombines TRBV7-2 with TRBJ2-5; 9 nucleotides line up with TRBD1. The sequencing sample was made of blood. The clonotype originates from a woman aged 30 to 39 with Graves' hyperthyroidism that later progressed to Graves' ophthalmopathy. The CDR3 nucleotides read TGTGCCAGCAGCTTAGGTGGGACAGGGTGGGAGACCCAGTACTTC. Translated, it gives CASSLGGTGWETQYF.